What follows describes a single T cell receptor (beta chain). This CDR3 is 13 amino acids long. Germline V gene lookup returns CDR1 LNHDA and CDR2 SQIVND (reference sequence). The V end lost 3 bases, the J end lost 3 bases, and 6 bases lay between the germline ends. The entry originates in a study of control samples from healthy donors and cancer patients. Some clones are missing from TCRdb's copy, which holds only in-frame ones; the method was immunoSEQ multiplex PCR. The repertoire holds more than 85,000 clones, with about 83% as singletons. The receptor's source is a woman between 45 and 60 years old in good health. Material: blood. This chain links TRBV19 with TRBJ1-5; D is undetermined. DNA for the CDR3: TGTGCCAGTAGTATGGCCATCAATCAGCCCCAGCATTTT. This gives the protein CASSMAINQPQHF.